Listed here are 5 T cell receptor beta chains from one sample, sequenced in a study of early T cells in non-severe SARS-CoV-2 infection. TCRdb fed the 5' RACE reads into MiXCR, producing one record per CDR3 protein. The repertoire holds roughly 70,000 distinct CDR3 sequences, 20% seen once, with about 15% in the top ten. The sample was whole blood, taken at baseline. These TCRs come from an adult who was a healthcare worker with PCR-confirmed SARS-CoV-2 infection or an uninfected control (not recorded which).

The genes are TRBV19 and TRBJ2-1, with TRBD2 matching 10 bases. CDR3 length: 18 amino acids. Germline CDR1 and CDR2: LNHDA and SQIVND (reference sequence). Losses at the gene ends were 5 bases for V and 0 bases for J; bases not matched to a gene: 10. The CDR3 protein is CASSRDSGGSGSYNEQFF. The CDR3 nucleotides read TGTGCCAGTAGTCGTGATAGCGGGGGGTCGGGCTCCTACAATGAGCAGTTCTTC.

This clonotype was seen ten or more times. The rearrangement links TRBV7-6 to TRBJ2-7; tentatively, D is TRBD1 (5 bases). Germline V gene data show CDR1 as SGHVS and CDR2 as FNYEAQ. V was pared by 1 base and J by 3 bases, with 7 bases between. The CDR3 spans 13 residues. CDR3 bases: TGTGCCAGCAGCTTAGAGGGGCGCTACGAGCAGTACTTC. Amino acid sequence: CASSLEGRYEQYF.

This clonotype came up a few times. The chain has TRBV15 and TRBJ2-7; D gene unclear. Between the trimmed V and J ends, which lost 0 bases and 7 bases, there was a span of 7 bases. The CDR3 has 12 residues. Germline loops: CDR1 LNHNV, CDR2 YYDKDF (reference sequence). The CDR3 spells CATSRDWGEQYF. In nucleotides, the CDR3 is TGTGCCACCAGCAGAGATTGGGGTGAGCAGTACTTC. Drawing the rest from reference TRBV15 and TRBJ2-7, the complete variable domain is DAMVIQNPRYQVTQFGKPVTLSCSQTLNHNVMYWYQQKSSQAPKLLFHYYDKDFNNEADTPDNFQSRRPNTSFCFLDIRSPGLGDTAMYLCATSRDWGEQYFGPGTRLTVT.

In this sample, this clonotype turned up a few times. V and J are TRBV14 and TRBJ1-4; D is unclear. V lost 4 bases and J lost 5, with 8 bases in between. The CDR3 is 13 residues long. Germline CDR1 SGHDN, CDR2 FVKESK. CDR3 residues: CASSLMLNEKLFF. The CDR3 nucleotides read TGTGCCAGCAGCCTAATGCTAAATGAAAAACTGTTTTTT.

The gene calls are TRBV13 and TRBJ1-1; D gene unclear. V lost 3 bases and J 0 bases, leaving 11 bases between the germline ends. Germline V gives CDR1 PRHDT, CDR2 FYEKMQ (reference sequence). This CDR3 has 15 residues. The CDR3 here is CASSLYGGLNTEAFF. DNA of the CDR3: TGTGCCAGCAGCTTGTACGGAGGTTTGAACACTGAAGCTTTCTTT.